This record looks at one T cell receptor (beta chain) sequence and its context. This sample includes further DNA sequences coding for the same CDR3. This sample is part of a study of beta chain features in type 1 diabetes. This CDR3 is built from 13 residues. V was clipped by 0 bases and J by 2 bases, with 8 bases between them. In germline, CDR1 is GTSNPN, CDR2 SVGIG (reference sequence). Expressed TCRB transcripts were sequenced because the isolated RNA had all been reverse transcribed beforehand. The repertoire was sequenced with immunoSEQ multiplex PCR; TCRdb's copy has only in-frame clones and lacks some. The sample contains roughly 500,000 clones, about 29% of which appear only once.

The V gene is TRBV30, the J gene TRBJ2-7; no clear D gene. The sequencing sample was made of naive CD4+ T cells from blood. This receptor was taken from a man younger than 30 in good health. CDR3 sequence: CAWSVNGPYEQYF. CDR3 sequence (DNA): TGTGCCTGGAGTGTCAACGGCCCCTACGAGCAGTACTTC.